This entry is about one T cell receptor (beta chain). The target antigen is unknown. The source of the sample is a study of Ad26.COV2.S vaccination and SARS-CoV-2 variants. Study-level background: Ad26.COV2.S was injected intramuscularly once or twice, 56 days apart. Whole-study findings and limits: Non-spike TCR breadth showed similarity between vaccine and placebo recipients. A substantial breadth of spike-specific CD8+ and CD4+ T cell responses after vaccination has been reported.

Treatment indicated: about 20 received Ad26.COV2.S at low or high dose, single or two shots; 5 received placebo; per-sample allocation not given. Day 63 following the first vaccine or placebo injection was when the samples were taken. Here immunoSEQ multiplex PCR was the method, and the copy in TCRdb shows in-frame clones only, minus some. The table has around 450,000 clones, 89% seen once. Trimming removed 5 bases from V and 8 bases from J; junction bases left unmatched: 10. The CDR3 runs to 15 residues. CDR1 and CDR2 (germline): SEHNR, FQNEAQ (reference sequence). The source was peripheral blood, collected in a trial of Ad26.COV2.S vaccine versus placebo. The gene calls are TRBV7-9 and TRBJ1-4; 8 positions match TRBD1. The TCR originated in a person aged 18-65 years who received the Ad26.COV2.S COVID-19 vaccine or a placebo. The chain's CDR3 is CASSSNRTGSEKLFF. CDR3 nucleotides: TGTGCCAGCAGCAGTAACCGGACAGGGAGCGAAAAACTGTTTTTT.